The T cell receptor (beta chain) described here comes from a study of T cell responses to AZD1222 COVID-19 vaccine (dated by TCRdb to the early 2020s). About the study as a whole: AZD1222 recipients given second doses at about 4 weeks or at about 12 weeks were pooled, since spike-specific TCR depth and breadth were not found to differ between the two schedules. A total of over 230 trial participants underwent TCR sequencing, of whom 207 received two doses of AZD1222 and about 25 received two doses of the MenACWY control vaccine. Enrollment into the trials was organized by age into subgroups of 18-55, 56-69 and 70-plus years, and those subgroups contained about 150, 27 and 61 TCR-sequenced participants, respectively.

To note about this clone: This receptor's antigen is unknown. Per-base qualities were not stored, and no clone one base away is much larger.

What the study reported, not specific to this receptor: In the small 56-69-year group, the increase in depth fell short of significance, most likely because of low power. Participants were mostly white British, with more females than males. The authors suggested clonal diversity may have been underestimated. The whole spike protein was spanned by vaccine-associated CD4 TCRs, and dominant responses were seen in regions 160-218 and 743-854. Nearly half of unique spike-specific TCRs reportedly recognized epitopes outside regions mutated in the B.1.351 and B.1.1.7 variants. Because no day 14 peak-response samples were available, the repertoires could be characterized only after the peak T cell response. Conclusions about previously exposed vaccinees are limited because only six or seven AZD1222 recipients were SARS-CoV-2 seropositive at baseline. Spike-specific TCR breadth and depth rose significantly after two AZD1222 doses compared with day 0 and with MenACWY recipients.

The CDR3 contains 14 residues, cysteine and phenylalanine counted. The only DNA kept is the CDR3, 42 bases in frame from the first base. The germline V gene (reference sequence) gives CDR1 as LNHDA and CDR2 as SQIVND. Cut back by 7 bases and 10 bases, the V and J ends lie 20 bases apart. Sample time point, as interpreted from the label and publication: baseline before first vaccination. Samples from vaccinated people were obtained from the UK trials COV001 and COV002, which included a single-blind randomized controlled phase 2/3 trial of AZD1222 (ChAdOx1 nCoV-19) in healthy adults. For TCRbeta chain sequencing, PBMC samples from trial participants were taken at day 0 and at day 28 after the second dose. The CDR3 regions of human TCRbeta chains were analyzed by immunosequencing. The source study handled its data this way. TCRs in the repertoires were compared against a reference library of SARS-CoV-2-specific TCRs that had been generated with the MIRA antigen-specificity platform. Breadth was defined as the fraction of unique TCRs that were SARS-CoV-2-associated, and depth was defined as the fraction of total T cells that were SARS-CoV-2-associated. Using the MIRA data, every spike-specific TCR was mapped to the spike region that the TCR reacted to and assigned to either a CD4 or a CD8 class. Log10-transformed breadth and depth values were compared by one-way ANOVA with Sidak's multiple comparisons tests. TCRdb limited this immuneACCESS table to in-frame rearrangements with V and J called. A share of clones is missing; checked studies link under half to unresolved V genes, and the rest is unexplained. V and J calls plus clone size are reproduced from that table; the DNA served to infer D and trimming. The sample table records 90,000 to 120,000 clones; about 94% of these occur just once. The leading ten clones occupy approximately 5% of the sample.

Specimen: peripheral blood, collected on day 0 of AZD1222 vaccination. This chain is built from TRBV19 and TRBJ2-1; the D gene is possibly TRBD1 or TRBD2, with 5 bases matching each. The sequence derives from an adult in good health. The nucleotide sequence reads as follows: TGTGCCAGTACCCCGGGGCACAGCCTGGGCGAGCAGTTCTTC. Protein translation: CASTPGHSLGEQFF. The entire variable domain, with the stretches around the CDR3 drawn from the reference TRBV19 and TRBJ2-1 proteins, is DGGITQSPKYLFRKEGQNVTLSCEQNLNHDAMYWYRQDPGQGLRLIYYSQIVNDFQKGDIAEGYSVSREKKESFPLTVTSAQKNPTAFYLCASTPGHSLGEQFFGPGTRLTVL.